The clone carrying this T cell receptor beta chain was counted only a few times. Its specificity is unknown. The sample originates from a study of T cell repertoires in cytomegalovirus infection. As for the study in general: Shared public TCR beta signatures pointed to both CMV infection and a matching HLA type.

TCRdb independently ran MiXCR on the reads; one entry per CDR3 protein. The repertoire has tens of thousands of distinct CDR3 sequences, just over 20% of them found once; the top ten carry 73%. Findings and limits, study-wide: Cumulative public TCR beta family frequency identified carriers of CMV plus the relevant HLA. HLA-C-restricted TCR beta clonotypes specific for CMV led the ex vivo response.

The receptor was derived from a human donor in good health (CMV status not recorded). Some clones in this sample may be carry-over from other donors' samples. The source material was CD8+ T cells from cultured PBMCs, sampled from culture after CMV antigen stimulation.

CDR3 sequence reads: CASSLALNWDTEAFF. The CDR3 bases are TGTGCCAGCAGCTTAGCTCTAAACTGGGACACTGAAGCTTTCTTT. J is TRBJ1-1 and V is TRBV7-8, with D unclear. This CDR3 has 15 amino acids. CDR1 and CDR2 (germline): SGHVS, FQNEAQ. V shed 0 bases and J shed 3 bases, with 11 bases lying between them.